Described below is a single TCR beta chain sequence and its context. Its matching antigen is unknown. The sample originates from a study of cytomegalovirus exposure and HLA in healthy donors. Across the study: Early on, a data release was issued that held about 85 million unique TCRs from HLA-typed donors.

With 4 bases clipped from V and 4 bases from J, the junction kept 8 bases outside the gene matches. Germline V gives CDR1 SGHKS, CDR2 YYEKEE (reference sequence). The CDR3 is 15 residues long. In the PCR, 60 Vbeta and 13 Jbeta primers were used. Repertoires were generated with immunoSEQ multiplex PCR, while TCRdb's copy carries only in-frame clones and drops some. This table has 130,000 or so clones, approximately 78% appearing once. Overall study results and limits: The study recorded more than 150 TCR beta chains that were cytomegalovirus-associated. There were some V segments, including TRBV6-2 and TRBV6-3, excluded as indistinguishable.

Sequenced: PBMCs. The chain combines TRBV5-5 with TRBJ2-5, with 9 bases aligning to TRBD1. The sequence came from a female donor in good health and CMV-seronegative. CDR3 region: CASSQGTGWGETQYF. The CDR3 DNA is TGTGCCAGCAGCCAAGGGACAGGGTGGGGAGAGACCCAGTACTTC.